This T cell receptor (beta chain) was sequenced for a study of blood T cell repertoires in COVID-19. Study context: Italy, Spain and the United States were the sources of the convalescent and acute COVID-19 samples. Sources were T cells, B-cell-depleted T cells, or PBMCs; the material itself was cDNA or gDNA.

Two negative PCRs, clearance, or symptom resolution were required of recovered Cohort 3 donors. V lost 2 bases to trimming and J lost 2 bases, with 11 bases between them. Germline loops: CDR1 MNHNS, CDR2 SASEGT. The CDR3 loop spans 15 amino acids. In the source study's methods: It was from reference gene primer amplification that nucleated cell counts were estimated. TCRdb's copy holds only in-frame clones and misses some; the assay was immunoSEQ multiplex PCR. The V and J calls and the clone size are those of that table, but D and trimming were determined from the DNA. The sample has over 300,000 clones, over 75% seen once.

The material sequenced was PBMCs or T cells enriched from blood (not recorded which). The V gene is TRBV6-1, the J gene TRBJ2-3; a weak D match, TRBD1 (6 bases). The TCR was taken from a woman between 18 and 29 years old who had recovered from COVID-19. For the CDR3, the DNA is TGTGCCAGCAGTGAAATGGGGGCCTACACAGATACGCAGTATTTT. It specifies CASSEMGAYTDTQYF.